This TCR beta chain stems from a study of control samples from healthy donors and cancer patients. The data were produced by immunoSEQ multiplex PCR, yet TCRdb's version contains in-frame clones alone and is incomplete. Counted here are tens of thousands of clones, approximately 94% occurring once; the ten biggest clones make up approximately 4.8%. Per the germline V gene, CDR1 is KGHSH and CDR2 is LQKENI. The CDR3 totals 12 residues. Trimming shortened V by 6 bases and J by 7 bases, and 9 bases separated the two germline ends. The origin of this receptor is a woman younger than 35 in good health. The sample taken for sequencing was blood. The gene calls are TRBV18 and TRBJ2-2, with D unclear. In DNA form, the CDR3 reads TGTGCCAGCTCCCTGACTGGCGGGGAGCTGTTTTTT. Its protein is CASSLTGGELFF.